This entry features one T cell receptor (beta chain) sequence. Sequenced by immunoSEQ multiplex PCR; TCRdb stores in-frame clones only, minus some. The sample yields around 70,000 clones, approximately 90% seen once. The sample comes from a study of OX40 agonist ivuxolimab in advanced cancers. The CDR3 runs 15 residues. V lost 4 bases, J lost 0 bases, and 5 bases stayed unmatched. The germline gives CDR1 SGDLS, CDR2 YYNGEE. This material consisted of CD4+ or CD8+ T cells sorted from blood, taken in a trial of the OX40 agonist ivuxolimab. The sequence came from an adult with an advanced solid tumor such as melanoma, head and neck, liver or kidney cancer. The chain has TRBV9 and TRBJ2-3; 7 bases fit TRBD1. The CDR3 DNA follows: TGTGCCAGCAGCCCCGGGGACAGTAGCACAGATACGCAGTATTTT. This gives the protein CASSPGDSSTDTQYF.